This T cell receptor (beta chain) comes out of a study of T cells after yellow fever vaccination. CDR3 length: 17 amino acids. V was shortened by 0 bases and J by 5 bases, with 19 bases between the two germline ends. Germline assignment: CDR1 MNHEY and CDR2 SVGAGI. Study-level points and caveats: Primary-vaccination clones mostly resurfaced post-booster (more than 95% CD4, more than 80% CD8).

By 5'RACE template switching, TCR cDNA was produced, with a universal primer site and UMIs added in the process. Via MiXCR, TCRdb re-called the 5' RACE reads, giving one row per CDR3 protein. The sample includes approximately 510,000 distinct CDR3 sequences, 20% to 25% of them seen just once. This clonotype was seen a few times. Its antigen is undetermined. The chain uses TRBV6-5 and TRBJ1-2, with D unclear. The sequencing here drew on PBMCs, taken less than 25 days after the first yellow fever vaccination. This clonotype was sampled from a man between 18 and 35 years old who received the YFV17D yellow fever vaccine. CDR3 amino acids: CASSYSIGPAVRYGYTF. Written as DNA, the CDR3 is TGTGCCAGCAGTTACTCGATCGGCCCGGCGGTTCGTTATGGCTACACCTTC.